Here is one T cell receptor (beta chain) with its context. In the same sample, other DNA sequences code for this CDR3. These data belong to a study of blood T cell repertoires in COVID-19. Study information: Acute and convalescent COVID-19 specimens originated in the United States, Italy and Spain. PBMCs, B-cell-depleted T cells, or T cells provided the cDNA or gDNA that made up the material.

Per the study methods: It was from reference gene primer amplification that nucleated cell counts were estimated. Generated by immunoSEQ multiplex PCR, the TCRdb table keeps only in-frame clones and is missing some. From that table come the V and J calls and clone size; the DNA was used to work out D and trimming. The sample includes about 220,000 clones, over 75% of them seen just once. The CDR3 loop spans 14 amino acids. Germline loops: CDR1 SGHRS, CDR2 YFSETQ. Trimming removed 3 bases from V and 4 bases from J; junction bases left unmatched: 6. The V gene is TRBV5-1, the J gene TRBJ1-2, with TRBD1 identical over 7 bases. Specimen: peripheral blood. The TCR sequence derives from a human donor in a cohort sampled during active COVID-19. The CDR3 DNA reads TGCGCCAGCAGCTCCGGGACAGCAACCTATGGCTACACCTTC. This sequence encodes CASSSGTATYGYTF.